This record covers a single T cell receptor beta chain. Its antigen has not been determined. Within one base of it there is no much larger clone, and no base qualities were kept. Unmatched junction bases come to 9, with V trimmed by 1 base and J by 4 bases. The CDR3 covers 16 residues, taking in both the cysteine and the phenylalanine. This entry keeps only the CDR3 DNA: 48 bases, framed from base 1. CDR1 and CDR2 were assigned from the germline V gene (reference sequence) as GTSNPN and SVGIG. This sample is part of a study of blood T cell repertoires in COVID-19 (dated by TCRdb to the early 2020s). In the study overall: The collaborator samples originated in the United States, Italy and Spain and spanned the acute and convalescent phases of COVID-19. The prospective study material was composed of cDNA or gDNA derived from T cells, B-cell-depleted T cells, or PBMCs. Subjects who had been exposed to COVID-19, were actively infected with it, or had recovered from it provided the deeply sampled blood TCRbeta repertoires that made up the dataset. A freely available public database, intended as a resource for researchers studying the immune response to SARS-CoV-2, is where the repertoires were released. Samples were obtained from the ongoing ImmuneRACE study (first 160 participants) and from 1,000 to 1,500 subjects provided by 6 global collaborators. Nearly every sample came with metadata listing a de-identified subject ID, COVID-19 status, age in years and sex. Where available, HLA class I and class II types were taken from metadata supplied by the sample provider and were not determined by assay-based typing. Results the study describes overall, beyond this receptor: The amount of clinical and demographic metadata varied by source and participant and was provided uncurated.

The collaborating institutions used their own protocols to collect whole blood in K2EDTA tubes. For TCRbeta analysis, collaborators shipped samples as frozen whole blood, isolated PBMCs, or DNA extracted from either of those sample types. TCRbeta CDR3 regions were amplified from genomic DNA using the immunoSEQ Assay, a bias-controlled multiplex PCR. The source study handled its data this way. Nucleated cell counts per sample were estimated from amplification of reference gene primers within the assay. To quantify the absolute abundance of each unique TCRbeta CDR3 rearrangement, sequence reads were collapsed and filtered. Productive Simpson clonality was computed per sample as the square root of Simpson's diversity index over productive rearrangements. The source is immuneACCESS, and TCRdb retained only in-frame sequences with V and J called. Part of the clones is not carried over; for the studies checked, unresolved V genes explain less than half of this, and the remainder is unexplained. The DNA gave D and trimming, while V, J and clone size come from that table. This sample gives fewer than 150,000 clones in total; around 83% of them show up just once. The top ten clonotypes cover less than 4.5% of the sample.

The receptor's source is an elderly woman with acute or convalescent COVID-19. This chain is built from TRBV30 and TRBJ1-4; 7 bases in the middle match TRBD1. The sample comprised peripheral blood. Here the CDR3 is given as CAWSGTQGQLNEKLFF. DNA sequence: TGTGCCTGGAGTGGGACCCAGGGACAGCTTAATGAAAAACTGTTTTTT.